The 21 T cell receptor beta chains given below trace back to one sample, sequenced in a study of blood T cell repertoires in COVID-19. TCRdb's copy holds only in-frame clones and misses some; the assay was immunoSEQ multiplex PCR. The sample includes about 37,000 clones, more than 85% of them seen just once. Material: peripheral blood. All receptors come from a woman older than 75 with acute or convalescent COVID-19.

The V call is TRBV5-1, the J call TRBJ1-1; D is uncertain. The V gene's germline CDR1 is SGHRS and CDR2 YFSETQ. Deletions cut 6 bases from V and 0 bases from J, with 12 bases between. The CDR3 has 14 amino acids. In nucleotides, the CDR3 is TGCGCCAGCAAATCTGAGGGCATGAACACTGAAGCTTTCTTT. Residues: CASKSEGMNTEAFF.

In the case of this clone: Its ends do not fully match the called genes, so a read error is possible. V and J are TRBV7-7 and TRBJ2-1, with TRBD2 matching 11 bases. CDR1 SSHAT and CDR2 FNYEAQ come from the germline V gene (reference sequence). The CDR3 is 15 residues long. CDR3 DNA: TGTGCTAGCAGCCCCCAACTAGCGGGGGTTAATGAGCAGTTCTTC. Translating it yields CASSPQLAGVNEQFF.

The DNA for the CDR3 is TGTGCCAGCACTCTCGTCGGGGGGGATCAGCCCCAGCATTTT. Translated, it gives CASTLVGGDQPQHF. The chain couples TRBV2 to TRBJ1-5; weak D call: TRBD1 (5 bases). The CDR3 loop spans 14 amino acids. V lost 7 bases to trimming and J lost 5 bases, with 15 bases between them. Germline loops: CDR1 SNHLY, CDR2 FYNNEI.

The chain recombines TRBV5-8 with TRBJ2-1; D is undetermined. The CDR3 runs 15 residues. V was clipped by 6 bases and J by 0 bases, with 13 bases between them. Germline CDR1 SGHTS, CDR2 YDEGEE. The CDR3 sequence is CASNVAFSSYNEQFF. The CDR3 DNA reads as TGTGCCAGCAACGTAGCTTTTAGCTCCTACAATGAGCAGTTCTTC.

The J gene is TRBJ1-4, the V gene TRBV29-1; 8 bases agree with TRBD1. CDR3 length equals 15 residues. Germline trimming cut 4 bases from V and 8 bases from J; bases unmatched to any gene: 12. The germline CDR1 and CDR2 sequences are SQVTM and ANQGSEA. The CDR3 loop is CSVGGQVGLGEKLFF. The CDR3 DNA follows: TGCAGCGTTGGGGGACAGGTTGGATTGGGAGAAAAACTGTTTTTT.

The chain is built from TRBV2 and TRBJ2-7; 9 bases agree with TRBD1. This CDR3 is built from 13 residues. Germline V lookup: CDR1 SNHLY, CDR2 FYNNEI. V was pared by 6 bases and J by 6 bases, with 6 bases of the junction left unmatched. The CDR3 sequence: CASRGTGSGEQYF. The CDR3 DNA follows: TGTGCCAGCAGGGGGACAGGGAGCGGCGAGCAGTACTTC.

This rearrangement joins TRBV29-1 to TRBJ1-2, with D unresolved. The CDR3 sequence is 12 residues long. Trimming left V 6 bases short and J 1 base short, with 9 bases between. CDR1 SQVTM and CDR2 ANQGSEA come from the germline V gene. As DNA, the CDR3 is TGCAGCGTCGCAGCGTTTAACTATGGCTACACCTTC. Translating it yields CSVAAFNYGYTF.

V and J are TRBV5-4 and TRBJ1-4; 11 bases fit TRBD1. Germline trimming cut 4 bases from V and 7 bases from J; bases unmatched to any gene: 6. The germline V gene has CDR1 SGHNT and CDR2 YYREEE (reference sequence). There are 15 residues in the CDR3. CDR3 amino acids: CASSATGTGGEKLFF. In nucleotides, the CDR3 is TGTGCCAGCAGCGCAACCGGGACAGGGGGTGAAAAACTGTTTTTT. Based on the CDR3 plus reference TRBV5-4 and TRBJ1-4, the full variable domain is ETGVTQSPTHLIKTRGQQVTLRCSSQSGHNTVSWYQQALGQGPQFIFQYYREEENGRGNFPPRFSGLQFPNYSSELNVNALELDDSALYLCASSATGTGGEKLFFGSGTQLSVL.

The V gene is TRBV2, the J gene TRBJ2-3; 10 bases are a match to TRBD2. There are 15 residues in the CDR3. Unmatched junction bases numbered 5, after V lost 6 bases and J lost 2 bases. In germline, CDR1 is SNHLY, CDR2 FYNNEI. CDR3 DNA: TGTGCCAGCAGCTCCACTAGCGGGGCCACAGATACGCAGTATTTT. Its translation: CASSSTSGATDTQYF.

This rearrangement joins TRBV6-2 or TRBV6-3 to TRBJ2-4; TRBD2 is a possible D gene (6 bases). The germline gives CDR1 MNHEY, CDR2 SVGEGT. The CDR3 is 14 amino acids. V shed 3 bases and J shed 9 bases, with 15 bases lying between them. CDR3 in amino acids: CASSYVAAGFIQYF. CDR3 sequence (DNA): TGTGCCAGCAGTTATGTAGCCGCGGGATTCATTCAGTACTTC.

Here the CDR3 DNA reads TGCAGTGCTAGTAGGCAGGGGGCAGGTCAGCCCCAGCATTTT. Protein sequence: CSASRQGAGQPQHF. The chain employs TRBV20-1 and TRBJ1-5; 8 bases fit TRBD1. V lost 3 bases, J lost 6 bases, and 7 bases stayed unmatched. The length of the CDR3 is 14 residues. Per the germline V gene, CDR1 is DFQATT and CDR2 is SNEGSKA (reference sequence).

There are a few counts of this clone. The CDR3 DNA reads TGTGCCAGCAGCGGAGGGGTTAACACTGAAGCTTTCTTT. Translating it yields CASSGGVNTEAFF. The V and J genes are TRBV2 and TRBJ1-1; maybe TRBD1 (5 bases). Germline-derived CDR1 and CDR2 are SNHLY and FYNNEI. Trimming removed 6 bases at V and 2 bases at J, with 10 bases between. The CDR3 totals 13 residues.

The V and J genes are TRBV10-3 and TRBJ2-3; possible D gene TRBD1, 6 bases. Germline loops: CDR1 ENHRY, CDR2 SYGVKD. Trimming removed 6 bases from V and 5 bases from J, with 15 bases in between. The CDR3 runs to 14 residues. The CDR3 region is CAIRGATTQDTQYF. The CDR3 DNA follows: TGTGCCATCAGGGGGGCCACTACCCAAGATACGCAGTATTTT.

The CDR3 region has the DNA TGTGCCACCAGCATGGGGGGACTAGGGAACTATGGCTACACCTTC. Residues: CATSMGGLGNYGYTF. V and J are TRBV15 and TRBJ1-2, with a tentative D call TRBD1 (5 bases). Trimming removed 4 bases from V and 2 bases from J, with 14 bases in between. The germline V gene encodes CDR1 LNHNV and CDR2 YYDKDF (reference sequence). This CDR3 has 15 amino acids.

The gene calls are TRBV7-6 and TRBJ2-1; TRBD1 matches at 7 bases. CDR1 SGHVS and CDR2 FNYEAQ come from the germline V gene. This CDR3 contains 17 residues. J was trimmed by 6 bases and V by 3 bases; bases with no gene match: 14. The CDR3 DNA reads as TGTGCCAGCAGCTTTGGGCGGACCTACAGGGGTGGCAATGAGCAGTTCTTC. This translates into CASSFGRTYRGGNEQFF.

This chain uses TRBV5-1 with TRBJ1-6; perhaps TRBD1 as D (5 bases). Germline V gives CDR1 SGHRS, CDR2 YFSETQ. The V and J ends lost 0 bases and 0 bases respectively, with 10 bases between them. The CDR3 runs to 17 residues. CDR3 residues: CASSLAGQGSYNSPLHF. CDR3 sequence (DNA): TGCGCCAGCAGCTTGGCCGGCCAGGGCTCCTATAATTCACCCCTCCACTTT.

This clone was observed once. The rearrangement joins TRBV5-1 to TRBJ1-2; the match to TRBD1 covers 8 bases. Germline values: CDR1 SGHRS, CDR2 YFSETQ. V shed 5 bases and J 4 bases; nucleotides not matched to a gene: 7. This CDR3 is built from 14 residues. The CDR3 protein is CASRLDRAGYGYTF. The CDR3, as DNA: TGCGCCAGCAGACTGGACAGGGCAGGCTATGGCTACACCTTC.

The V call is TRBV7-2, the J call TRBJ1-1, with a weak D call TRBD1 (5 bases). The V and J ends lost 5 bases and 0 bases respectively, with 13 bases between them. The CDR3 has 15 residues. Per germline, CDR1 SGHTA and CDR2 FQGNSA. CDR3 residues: CASSLSGGLNTEAFF. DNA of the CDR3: TGTGCCAGCAGCCTGAGCGGGGGTTTGAACACTGAAGCTTTCTTT. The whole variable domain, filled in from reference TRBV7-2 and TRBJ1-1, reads GAGVSQSPSNKVTEKGKDVELRCDPISGHTALYWYRQSLGQGLEFLIYFQGNSAPDKSGLPSDRFSAERTGGSVSTLTIQRTQQEDSAVYLCASSLSGGLNTEAFFGQGTRLTVV.

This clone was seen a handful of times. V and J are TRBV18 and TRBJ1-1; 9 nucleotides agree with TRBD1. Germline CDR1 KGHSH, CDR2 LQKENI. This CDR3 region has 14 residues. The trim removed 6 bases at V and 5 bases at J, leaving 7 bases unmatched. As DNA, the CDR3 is TGTGCCAGCTCGCCGGGACAGGGAGGAACTGAAGCTTTCTTT. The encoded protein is CASSPGQGGTEAFF.

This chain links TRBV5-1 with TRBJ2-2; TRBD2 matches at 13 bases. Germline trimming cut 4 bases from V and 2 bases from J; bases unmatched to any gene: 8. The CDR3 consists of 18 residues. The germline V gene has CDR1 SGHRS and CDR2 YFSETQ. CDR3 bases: TGCGCCAGCAGCCGTGGGACTAGCGGGGCACACAACACCGGGGAGCTGTTTTTT. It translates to CASSRGTSGAHNTGELFF.

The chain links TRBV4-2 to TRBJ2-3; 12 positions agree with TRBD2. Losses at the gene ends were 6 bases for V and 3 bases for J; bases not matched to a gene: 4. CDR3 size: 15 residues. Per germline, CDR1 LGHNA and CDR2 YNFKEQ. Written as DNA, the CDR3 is TGTGCCAGCAGGGGGACTAGCGGGCTGACAGATACGCAGTATTTT. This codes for CASRGTSGLTDTQYF.